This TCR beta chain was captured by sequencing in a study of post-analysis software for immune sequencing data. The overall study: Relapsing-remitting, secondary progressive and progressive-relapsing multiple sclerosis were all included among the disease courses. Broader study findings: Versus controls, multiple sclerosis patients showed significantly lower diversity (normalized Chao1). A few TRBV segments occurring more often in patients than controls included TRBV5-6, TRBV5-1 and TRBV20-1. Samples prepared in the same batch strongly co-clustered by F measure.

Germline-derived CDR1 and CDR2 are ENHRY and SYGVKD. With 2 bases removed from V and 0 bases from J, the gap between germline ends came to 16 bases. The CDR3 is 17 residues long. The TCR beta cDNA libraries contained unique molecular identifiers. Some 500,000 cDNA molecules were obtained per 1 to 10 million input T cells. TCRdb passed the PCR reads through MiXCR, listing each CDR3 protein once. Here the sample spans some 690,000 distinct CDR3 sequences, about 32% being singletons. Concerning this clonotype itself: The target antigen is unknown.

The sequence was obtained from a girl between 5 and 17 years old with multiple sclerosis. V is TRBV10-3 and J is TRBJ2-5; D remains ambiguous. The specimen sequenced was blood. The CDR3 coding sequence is TGTGCCATCAGTGAGGGGCCCTCGACCCTTCACCAAGAGACCCAGTACTTC. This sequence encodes CAISEGPSTLHQETQYF.